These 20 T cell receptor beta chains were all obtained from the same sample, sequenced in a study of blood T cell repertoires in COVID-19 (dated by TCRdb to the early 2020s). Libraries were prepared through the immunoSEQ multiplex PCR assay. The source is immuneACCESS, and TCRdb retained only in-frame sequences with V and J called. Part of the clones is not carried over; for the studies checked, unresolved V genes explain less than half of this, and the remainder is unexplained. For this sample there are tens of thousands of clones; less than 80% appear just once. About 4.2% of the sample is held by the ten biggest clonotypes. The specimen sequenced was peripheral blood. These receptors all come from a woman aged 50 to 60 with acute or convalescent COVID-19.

For the CDR3, the DNA is TGTGCCAGCAGCTTCGGACTAGCGGCCGCCTACGAGCAGTACTTC. This translates into CASSFGLAAAYEQYF. The chain links TRBV5-5 to TRBJ2-7, with 10 nucleotides matching TRBD2. CDR3 length: 15 residues. Trimming removed 2 bases from V and 2 bases from J; junction bases left unmatched: 4. Germline V gene lookup returns CDR1 SGHKS and CDR2 YYEKEE (reference sequence).

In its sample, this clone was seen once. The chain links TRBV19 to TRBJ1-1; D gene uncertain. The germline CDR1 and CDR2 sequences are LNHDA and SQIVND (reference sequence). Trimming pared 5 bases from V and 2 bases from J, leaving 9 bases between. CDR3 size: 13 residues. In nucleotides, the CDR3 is TGTGCCAGTAGTCCTCGAGATAACACTGAAGCTTTCTTT. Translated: CASSPRDNTEAFF.

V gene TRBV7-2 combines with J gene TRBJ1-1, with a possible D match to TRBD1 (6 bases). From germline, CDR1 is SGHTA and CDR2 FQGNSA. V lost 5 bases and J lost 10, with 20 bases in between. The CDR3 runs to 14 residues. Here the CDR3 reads CASSRTGLTRGAFF. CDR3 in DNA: TGTGCCAGCAGCCGCACAGGGCTAACACGGGGAGCTTTCTTT.

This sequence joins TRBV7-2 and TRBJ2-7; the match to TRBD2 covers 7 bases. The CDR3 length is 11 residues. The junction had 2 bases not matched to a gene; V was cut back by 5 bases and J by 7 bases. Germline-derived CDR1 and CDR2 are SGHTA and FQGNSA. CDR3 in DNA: TGTGCCAGCAGCCCCGGGGGGGAGCAGTACTTC. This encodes CASSPGGEQYF.

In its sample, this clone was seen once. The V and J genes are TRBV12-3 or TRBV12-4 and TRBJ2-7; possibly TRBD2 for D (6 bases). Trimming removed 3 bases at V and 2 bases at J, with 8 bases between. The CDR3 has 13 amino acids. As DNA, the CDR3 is TGTGCCAGCAGTTTTGGCGGGACCTACGAGCAGTACTTC. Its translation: CASSFGGTYEQYF.

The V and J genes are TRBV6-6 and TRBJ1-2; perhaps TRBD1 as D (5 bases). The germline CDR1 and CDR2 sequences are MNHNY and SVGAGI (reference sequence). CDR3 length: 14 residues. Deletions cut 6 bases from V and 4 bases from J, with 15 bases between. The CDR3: CASRFTGQPYGYTF. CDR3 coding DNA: TGTGCCAGCAGGTTTACAGGTCAACCCTATGGCTACACCTTC.

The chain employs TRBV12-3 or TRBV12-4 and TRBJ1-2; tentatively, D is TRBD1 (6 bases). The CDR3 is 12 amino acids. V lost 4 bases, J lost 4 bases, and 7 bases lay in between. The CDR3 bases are TGTGCCAGCAGTTCAGGGGTCTATGGCTACACCTTC. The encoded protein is CASSSGVYGYTF.

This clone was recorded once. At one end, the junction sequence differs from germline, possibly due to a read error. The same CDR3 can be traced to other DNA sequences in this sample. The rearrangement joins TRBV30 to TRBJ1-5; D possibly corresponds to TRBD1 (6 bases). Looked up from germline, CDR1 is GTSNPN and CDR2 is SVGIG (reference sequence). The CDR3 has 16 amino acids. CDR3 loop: CAWTFGGAGSNQPQHF. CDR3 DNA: TGTGCCTGGACCTTTGGGGGGGCGGGCAGCAACCAGCCCCAGCATTTT.

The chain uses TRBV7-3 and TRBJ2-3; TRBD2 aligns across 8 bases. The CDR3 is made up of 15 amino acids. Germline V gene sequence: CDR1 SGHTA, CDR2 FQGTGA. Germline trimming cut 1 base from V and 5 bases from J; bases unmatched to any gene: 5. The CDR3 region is CASSLMAGGGDTQYF. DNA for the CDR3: TGTGCCAGCAGCTTAATGGCGGGGGGAGGAGATACGCAGTATTTT.

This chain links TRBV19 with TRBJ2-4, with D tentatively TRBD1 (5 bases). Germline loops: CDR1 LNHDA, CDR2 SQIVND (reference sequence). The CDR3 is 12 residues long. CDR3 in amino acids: CAAGSWGGIQYF. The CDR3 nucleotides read TGTGCAGCAGGGTCGTGGGGTGGCATTCAGTACTTC.

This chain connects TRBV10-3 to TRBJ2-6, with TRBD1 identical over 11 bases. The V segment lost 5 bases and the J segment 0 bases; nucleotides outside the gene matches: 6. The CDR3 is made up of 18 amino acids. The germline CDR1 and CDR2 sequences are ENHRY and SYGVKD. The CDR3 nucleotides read TGTGCCATCAGTAGGACAGGGGGCGGCTCCTCTGGGGCCAACGTCCTGACTTTC. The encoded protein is CAISRTGGGSSGANVLTF.

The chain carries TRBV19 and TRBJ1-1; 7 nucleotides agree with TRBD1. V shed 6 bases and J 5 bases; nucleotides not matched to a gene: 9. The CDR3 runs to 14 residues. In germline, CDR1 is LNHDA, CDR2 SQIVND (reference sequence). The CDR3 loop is CASSLTGSGTEAFF. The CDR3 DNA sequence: TGTGCCAGTAGCCTGACAGGGTCAGGGACTGAAGCTTTCTTT.

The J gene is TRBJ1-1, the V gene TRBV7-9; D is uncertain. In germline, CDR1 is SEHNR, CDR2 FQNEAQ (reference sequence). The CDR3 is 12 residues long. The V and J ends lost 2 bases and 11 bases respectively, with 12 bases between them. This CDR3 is CASSLQNLGAFF. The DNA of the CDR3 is TGTGCCAGCAGCTTACAGAACCTCGGGGCTTTCTTT.

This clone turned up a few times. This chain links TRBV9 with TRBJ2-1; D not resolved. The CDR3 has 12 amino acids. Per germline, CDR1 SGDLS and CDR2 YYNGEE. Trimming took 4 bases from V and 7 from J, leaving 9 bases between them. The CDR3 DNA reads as TGTGCCAGCAGCTCCTCCCCTAATGAGCAGTTCTTC. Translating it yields CASSSSPNEQFF. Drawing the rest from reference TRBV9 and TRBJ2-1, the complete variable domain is DSGVTQTPKHLITATGQRVTLRCSPRSGDLSVYWYQQSLDQGLQFLIQYYNGEERAKGNILERFSAQQFPDLHSELNLSSLELGDSALYFCASSSSPNEQFFGPGTRLTVL.

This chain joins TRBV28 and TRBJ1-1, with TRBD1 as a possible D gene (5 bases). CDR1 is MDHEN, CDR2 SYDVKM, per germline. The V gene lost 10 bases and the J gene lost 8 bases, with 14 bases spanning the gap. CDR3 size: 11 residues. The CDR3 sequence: CATVETAEAFF. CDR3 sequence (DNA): TGTGCCACCGTTGAGACAGCCGAAGCTTTCTTT.

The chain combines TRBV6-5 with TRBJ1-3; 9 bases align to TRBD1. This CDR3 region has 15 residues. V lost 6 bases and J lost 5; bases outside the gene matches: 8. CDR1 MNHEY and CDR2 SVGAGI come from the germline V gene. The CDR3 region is CASSLRDRERNTIYF. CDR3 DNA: TGTGCCAGCAGCCTCCGGGACAGGGAGAGAAACACCATATATTTT.

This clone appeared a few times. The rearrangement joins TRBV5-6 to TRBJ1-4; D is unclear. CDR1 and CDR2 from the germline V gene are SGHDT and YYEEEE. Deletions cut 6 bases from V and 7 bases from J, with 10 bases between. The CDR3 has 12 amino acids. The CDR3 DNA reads TGTGCCAGCAATTCTCCGGGTGAAAAACTGTTTTTT. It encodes CASNSPGEKLFF.

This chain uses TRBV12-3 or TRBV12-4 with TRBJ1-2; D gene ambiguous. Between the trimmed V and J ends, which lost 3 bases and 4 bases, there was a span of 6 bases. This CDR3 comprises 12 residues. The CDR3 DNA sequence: TGTGCCAGCAGTTTTGGGAGCTATGGCTACACCTTC. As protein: CASSFGSYGYTF.

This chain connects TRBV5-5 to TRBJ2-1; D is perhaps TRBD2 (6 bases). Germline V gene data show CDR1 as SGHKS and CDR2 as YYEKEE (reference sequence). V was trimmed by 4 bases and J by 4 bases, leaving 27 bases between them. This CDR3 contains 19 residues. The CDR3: CASSPGFSGGRDLYNEQFF. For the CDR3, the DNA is TGTGCCAGCAGCCCTGGATTTTCTGGAGGACGGGACTTGTACAATGAGCAGTTCTTC.

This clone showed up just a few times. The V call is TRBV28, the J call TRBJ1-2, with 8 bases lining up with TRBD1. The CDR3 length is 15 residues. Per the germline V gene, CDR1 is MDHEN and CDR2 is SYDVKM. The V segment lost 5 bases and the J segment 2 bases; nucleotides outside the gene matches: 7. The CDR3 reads CASSVHRGWNYGYTF. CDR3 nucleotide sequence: TGTGCCAGCAGTGTACACAGGGGGTGGAACTATGGCTACACCTTC.